These T cell receptor beta chains were read from a single sample in a study of blood T cells in healthy people across ages. TCRdb reprocessed the 5' RACE reads with MiXCR, giving one entry per CDR3 protein. The sample consists of around 850,000 distinct CDR3 sequences, roughly 40% of them appearing once. The sequencing sample was made of blood. Source of these receptors: a man younger than 30 in good health. Each CDR3 is given with its conserved first and last residue. Fields, in order: V gene, D gene, J gene, clone size, CDR3 DNA, CDR3 protein. A D gene is named only where the DNA matches it firmly. Expanded clones are given a class, and other clones once, few, many or no size at all.

TRBV20-1	TRBD2	TRBJ2-4	few	TGCAGTGCCGCACTTCTCACTAGCGGGGGAAACATTCAGTACTTC	CSAALLTSGGNIQYF
TRBV20-1	TRBD1	TRBJ2-7	-	TGCAGTGCTAGAGATCCGGGACAGGGACCCTACGAGCAGTACTTC	CSARDPGQGPYEQYF
TRBV28	TRBD2	TRBJ2-3	-	TGTGCCAGCGGGACCGGGACTAGCGGGCCTAGCACAGATACGCAGTATTTT	CASGTGTSGPSTDTQYF
TRBV21-1	-	TRBJ2-7	few	TGTGCCAGCAGCAAAGCGACCGACTTCCTCGGCGAGCAGTACTTC	CASSKATDFLGEQYF
TRBV5-6	-	TRBJ1-6	-	TGTGCCAGCAGCTTGGGGACGGAGGGGTCACCCCTCCACTTT	CASSLGTEGSPLHF
TRBV2	-	TRBJ1-1	few	TGTGCCAGCAGTGAAACGGAAGTAAGTGAAGCTTTCTTT	CASSETEVSEAFF
TRBV6-2/TRBV6-3	-	TRBJ2-1	-	TGTGAGGGTAGCAAAAATGAGCAGTTCTTC	CEGSKNEQFF
TRBV20-1	-	TRBJ2-1	-	TGCAGTGCTAGTCGAGAGCAGTTCTTC	CSASREQFF
TRBV7-2	-	TRBJ2-3	-	TGTGCCAGCAGTCCCTCGGTCGAGGCGCAGTATTTT	CASSPSVEAQYF
TRBV20-1	-	TRBJ1-2	-	TGCAGTGCTCGTCAAGGGCACCCGAGCTATGGCTACACCTTC	CSARQGHPSYGYTF
TRBV5-1	-	TRBJ1-1	-	TGCGCCAGCAGCTGGGCCTTGAGCACTGAAGCTTTCTTT	CASSWALSTEAFF
TRBV4-1	-	TRBJ2-3	many	TGCGCCAGCAGCCAAGGTACAGGGATCACAGATACGCAGTATTTT	CASSQGTGITDTQYF
TRBV12-3/TRBV12-4	TRBD1	TRBJ2-3	-	TGTGCCAGCAGCCTTGGGTCACAGGGGAGCACAGATACGCAGTATTTT	CASSLGSQGSTDTQYF
TRBV5-1	-	TRBJ1-1	once	TGCGCCAGCAGCTTGGAGTCTTGGGGCACTGAAGCTTTCTTT	CASSLESWGTEAFF
TRBV12-3/TRBV12-4	-	TRBJ2-5	-	TGTGCCAGCAGTTGGGGCAGGGAAGAGACCCAGTACTTC	CASSWGREETQYF
TRBV7-2	TRBD1	TRBJ2-7	many	TGTGCCAGCAGCTTAGTAGACAGGGTTCCCTACGAGCAGTACTTC	CASSLVDRVPYEQYF
TRBV20-1	-	TRBJ2-3	few	TGCAGTGGAGGGGTTCCGGATACGCAGTATTTT	CSGGVPDTQYF
TRBV27	TRBD1	TRBJ1-1	-	TGTGCCAGCAGTTTAAATTGGCAGGGGGCGGTGAACACTGAAGCTTTCTTT	CASSLNWQGAVNTEAFF
TRBV9	-	TRBJ2-1	-	TGTGCCAGCAGCGTGTCTCCGGGGTTCTACAATGAGCAGTTCTTC	CASSVSPGFYNEQFF
TRBV6-1	-	TRBJ1-2	-	TGTGCCAGCAGTGAAGCGCAAGATTATGGCTACACCTTC	CASSEAQDYGYTF
TRBV10-3	-	TRBJ2-2	-	TGTGCCATCAGTGTAGGTGGGCTTCGAGCGGGCACCGGGGAGCTGTTTTTT	CAISVGGLRAGTGELFF
TRBV6-5	-	TRBJ2-3	-	TGTGCCAGCAGTTACTTCGGGACATCTAAGGATACGCAGTATTTT	CASSYFGTSKDTQYF
TRBV7-2	-	TRBJ2-3	few	TGTGCCAGCAGCTGGTACGGGCCGGCAGATACGCAGTATTTT	CASSWYGPADTQYF
TRBV9	TRBD2	TRBJ2-3	-	TGTGCCGGCCGAGACGGGGGGATCACAGATACGCAGTATTTT	CAGRDGGITDTQYF
TRBV7-9	TRBD2	TRBJ2-7	many	TGTGCCAGCAGCCCTACAGCGGGGGCCTCCTACGAGCAGTACTTC	CASSPTAGASYEQYF
TRBV27	TRBD1	TRBJ2-4	few	TGTGCCAGCAGTTTCGGGACAGTTCAGTACTTC	CASSFGTVQYF
TRBV28	-	TRBJ2-5	few	TGTGCCAGCAGTTTCAGAACGTCTGGCCAAGAGACCCAGTACTTC	CASSFRTSGQETQYF
TRBV12-3/TRBV12-4	TRBD1	TRBJ2-5	many	TGTGCCAGCAGTCCGACTGACAGGGGGTTTTTAGAGACCCAGTACTTC	CASSPTDRGFLETQYF
TRBV4-3	-	TRBJ2-2	-	TGCGCCAGCAGCCCCGGGCCCCAGAACACCGGGGAGCTGTTTTTT	CASSPGPQNTGELFF
TRBV6-5	TRBD2	TRBJ2-5	many	TGTGCCAGCAGTTATAGCGGGGGGATTCAAGAGACCCAGTACTTC	CASSYSGGIQETQYF
TRBV7-2	TRBD1	TRBJ1-5	once	TGTGCCAGCAGCCCTAGGACAGGGGGGGATCAGCCCCAGCATTTT	CASSPRTGGDQPQHF
TRBV25-1	-	TRBJ2-7	many	TGTGCCAGCAGTGGAACAGGATACGAGCAGTACTTC	CASSGTGYEQYF
TRBV20-1	-	TRBJ2-7	-	TGCAGTGCGGAGCGGTCCTACGAGCAGTACTTC	CSAERSYEQYF
TRBV7-2	-	TRBJ2-1	once	TGTGCCAGCAGCTTACAAGCCCCTTCGCCCGTGGCAGACGACTACAATGAGCAGTTCTTC	CASSLQAPSPVADDYNEQFF
TRBV12-3/TRBV12-4	TRBD1	TRBJ1-5	many	TGTGCCAGCAGTCCTTGGGCCGCGGGACAGGGTAGCCATCAGCCCCAGCATTTT	CASSPWAAGQGSHQPQHF